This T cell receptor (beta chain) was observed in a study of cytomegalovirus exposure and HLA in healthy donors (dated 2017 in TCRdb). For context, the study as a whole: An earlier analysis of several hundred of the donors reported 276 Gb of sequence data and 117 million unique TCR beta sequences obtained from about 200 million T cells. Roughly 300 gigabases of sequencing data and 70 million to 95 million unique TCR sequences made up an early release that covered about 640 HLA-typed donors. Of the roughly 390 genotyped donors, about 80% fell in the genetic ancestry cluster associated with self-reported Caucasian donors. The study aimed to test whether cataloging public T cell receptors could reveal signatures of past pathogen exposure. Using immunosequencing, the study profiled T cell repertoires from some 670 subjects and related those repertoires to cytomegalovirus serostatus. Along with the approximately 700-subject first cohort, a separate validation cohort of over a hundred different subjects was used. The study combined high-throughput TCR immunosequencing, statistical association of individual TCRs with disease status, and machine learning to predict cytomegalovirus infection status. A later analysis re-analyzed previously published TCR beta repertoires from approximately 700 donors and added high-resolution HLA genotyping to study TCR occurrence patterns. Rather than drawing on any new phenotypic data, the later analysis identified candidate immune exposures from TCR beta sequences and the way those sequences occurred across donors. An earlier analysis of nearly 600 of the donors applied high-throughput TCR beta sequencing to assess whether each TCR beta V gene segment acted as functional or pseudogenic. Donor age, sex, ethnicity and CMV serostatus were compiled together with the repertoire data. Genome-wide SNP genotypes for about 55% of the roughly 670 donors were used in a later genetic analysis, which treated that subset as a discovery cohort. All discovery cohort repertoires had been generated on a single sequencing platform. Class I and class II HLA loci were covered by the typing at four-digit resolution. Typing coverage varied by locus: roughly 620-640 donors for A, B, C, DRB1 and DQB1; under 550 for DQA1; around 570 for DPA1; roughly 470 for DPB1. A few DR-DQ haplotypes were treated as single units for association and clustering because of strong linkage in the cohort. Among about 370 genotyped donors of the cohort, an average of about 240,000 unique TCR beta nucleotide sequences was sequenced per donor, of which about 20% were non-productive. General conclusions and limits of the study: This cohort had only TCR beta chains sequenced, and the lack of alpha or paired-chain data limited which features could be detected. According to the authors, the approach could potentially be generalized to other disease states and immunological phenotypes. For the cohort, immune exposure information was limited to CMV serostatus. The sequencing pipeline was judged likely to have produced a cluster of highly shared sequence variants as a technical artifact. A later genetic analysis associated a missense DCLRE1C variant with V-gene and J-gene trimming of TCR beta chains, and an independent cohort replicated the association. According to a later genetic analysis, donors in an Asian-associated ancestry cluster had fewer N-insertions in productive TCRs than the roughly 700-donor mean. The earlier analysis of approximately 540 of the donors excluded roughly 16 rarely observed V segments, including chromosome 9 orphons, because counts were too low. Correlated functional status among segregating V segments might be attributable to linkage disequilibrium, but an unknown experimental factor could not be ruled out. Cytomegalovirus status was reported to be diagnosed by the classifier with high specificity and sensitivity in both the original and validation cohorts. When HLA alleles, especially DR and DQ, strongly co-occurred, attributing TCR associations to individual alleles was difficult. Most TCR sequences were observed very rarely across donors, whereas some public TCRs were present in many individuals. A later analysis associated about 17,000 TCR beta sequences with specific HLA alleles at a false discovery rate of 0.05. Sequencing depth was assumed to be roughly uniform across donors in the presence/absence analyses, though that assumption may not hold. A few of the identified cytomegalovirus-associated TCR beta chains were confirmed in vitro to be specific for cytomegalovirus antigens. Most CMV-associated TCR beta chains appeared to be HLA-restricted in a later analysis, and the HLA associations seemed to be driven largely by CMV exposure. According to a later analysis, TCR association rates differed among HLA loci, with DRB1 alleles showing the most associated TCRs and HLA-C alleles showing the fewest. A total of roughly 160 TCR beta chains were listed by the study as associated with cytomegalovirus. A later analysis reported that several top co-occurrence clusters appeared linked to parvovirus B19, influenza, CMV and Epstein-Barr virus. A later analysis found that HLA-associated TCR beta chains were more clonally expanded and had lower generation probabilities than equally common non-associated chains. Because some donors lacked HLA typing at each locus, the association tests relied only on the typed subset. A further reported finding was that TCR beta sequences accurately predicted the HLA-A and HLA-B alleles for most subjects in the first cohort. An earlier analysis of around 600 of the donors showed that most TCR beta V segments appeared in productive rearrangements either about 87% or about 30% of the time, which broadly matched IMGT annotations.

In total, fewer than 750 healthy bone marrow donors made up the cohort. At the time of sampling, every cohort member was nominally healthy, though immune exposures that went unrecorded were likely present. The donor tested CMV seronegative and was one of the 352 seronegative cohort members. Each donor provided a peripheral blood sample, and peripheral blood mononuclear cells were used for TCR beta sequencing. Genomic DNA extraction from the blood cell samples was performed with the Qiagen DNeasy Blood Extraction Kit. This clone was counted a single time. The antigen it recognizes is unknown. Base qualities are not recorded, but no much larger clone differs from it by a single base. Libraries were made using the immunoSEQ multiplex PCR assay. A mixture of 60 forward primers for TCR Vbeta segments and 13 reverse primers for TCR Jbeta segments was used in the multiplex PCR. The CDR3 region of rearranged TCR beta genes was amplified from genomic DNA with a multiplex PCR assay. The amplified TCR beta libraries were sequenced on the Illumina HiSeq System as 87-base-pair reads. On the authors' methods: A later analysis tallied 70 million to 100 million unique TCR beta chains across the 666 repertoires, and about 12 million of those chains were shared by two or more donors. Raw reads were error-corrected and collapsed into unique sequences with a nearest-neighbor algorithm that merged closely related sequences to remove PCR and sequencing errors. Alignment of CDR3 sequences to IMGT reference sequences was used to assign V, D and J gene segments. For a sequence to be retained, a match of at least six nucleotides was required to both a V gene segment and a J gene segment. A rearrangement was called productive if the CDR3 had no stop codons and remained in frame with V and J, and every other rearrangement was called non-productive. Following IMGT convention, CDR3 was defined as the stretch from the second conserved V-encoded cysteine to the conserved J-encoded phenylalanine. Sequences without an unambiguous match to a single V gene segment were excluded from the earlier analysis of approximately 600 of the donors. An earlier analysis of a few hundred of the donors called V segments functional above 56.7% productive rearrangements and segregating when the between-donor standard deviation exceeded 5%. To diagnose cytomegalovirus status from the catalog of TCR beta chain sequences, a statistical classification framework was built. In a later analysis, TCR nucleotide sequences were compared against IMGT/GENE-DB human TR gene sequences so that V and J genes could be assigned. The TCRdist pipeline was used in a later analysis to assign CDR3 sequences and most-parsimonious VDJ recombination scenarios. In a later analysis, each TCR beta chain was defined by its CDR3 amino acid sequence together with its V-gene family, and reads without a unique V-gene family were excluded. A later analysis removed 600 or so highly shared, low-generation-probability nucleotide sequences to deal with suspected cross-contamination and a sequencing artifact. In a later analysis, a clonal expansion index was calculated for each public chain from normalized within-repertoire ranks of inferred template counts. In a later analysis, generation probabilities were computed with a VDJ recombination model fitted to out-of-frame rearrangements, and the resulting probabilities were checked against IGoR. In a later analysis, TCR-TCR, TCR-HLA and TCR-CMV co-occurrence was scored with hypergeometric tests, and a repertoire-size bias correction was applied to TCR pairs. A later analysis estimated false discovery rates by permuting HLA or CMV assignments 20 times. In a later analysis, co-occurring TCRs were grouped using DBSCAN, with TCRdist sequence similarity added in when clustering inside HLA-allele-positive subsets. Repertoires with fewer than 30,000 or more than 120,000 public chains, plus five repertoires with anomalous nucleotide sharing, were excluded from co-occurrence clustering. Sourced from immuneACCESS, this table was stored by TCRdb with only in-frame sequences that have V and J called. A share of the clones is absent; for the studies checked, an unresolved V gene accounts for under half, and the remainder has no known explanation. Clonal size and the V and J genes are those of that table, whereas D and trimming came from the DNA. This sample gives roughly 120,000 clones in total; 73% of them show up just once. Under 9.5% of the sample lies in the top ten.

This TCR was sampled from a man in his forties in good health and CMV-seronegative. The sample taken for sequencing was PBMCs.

CDR3 loop: CASRPGSGYEQYF. The DNA sequence follows: TGTGCCAGCAGACCAGGGTCGGGCTACGAGCAGTACTTC. The V and J segments used are TRBV7-9 and TRBJ2-7; tentative D gene TRBD1, with 5 bases matching. Including cysteine and phenylalanine, the CDR3 has 13 amino acids. Only the CDR3 portion is preserved as DNA: 39 bases, with reading frame beginning at the first base. V lost 6 bases and J lost 3 bases; the stretch between them is 12 bases long. The germline V gene (reference sequence) specifies SEHNR as CDR1 and FQNEAQ as CDR2.